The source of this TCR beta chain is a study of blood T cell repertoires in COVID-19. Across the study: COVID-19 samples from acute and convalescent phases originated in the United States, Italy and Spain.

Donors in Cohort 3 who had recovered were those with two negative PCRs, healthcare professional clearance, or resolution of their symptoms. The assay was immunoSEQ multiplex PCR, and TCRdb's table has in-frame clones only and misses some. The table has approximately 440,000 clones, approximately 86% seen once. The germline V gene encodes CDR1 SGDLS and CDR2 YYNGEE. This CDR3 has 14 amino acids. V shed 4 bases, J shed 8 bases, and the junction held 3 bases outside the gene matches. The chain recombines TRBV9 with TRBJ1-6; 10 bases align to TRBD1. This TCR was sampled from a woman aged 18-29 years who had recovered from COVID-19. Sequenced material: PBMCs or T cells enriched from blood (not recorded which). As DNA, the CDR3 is TGTGCCAGCAGCCCCGGGACAGGGGATTCACCCCTCCACTTT. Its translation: CASSPGTGDSPLHF.